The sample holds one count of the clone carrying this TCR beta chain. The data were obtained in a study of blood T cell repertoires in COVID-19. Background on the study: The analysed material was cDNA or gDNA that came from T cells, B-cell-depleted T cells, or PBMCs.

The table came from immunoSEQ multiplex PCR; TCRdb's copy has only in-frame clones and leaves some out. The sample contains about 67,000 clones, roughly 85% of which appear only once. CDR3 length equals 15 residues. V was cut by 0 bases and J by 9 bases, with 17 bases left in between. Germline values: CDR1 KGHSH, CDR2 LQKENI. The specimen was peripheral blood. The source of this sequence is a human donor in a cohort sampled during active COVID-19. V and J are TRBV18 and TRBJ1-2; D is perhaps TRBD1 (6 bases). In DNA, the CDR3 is TGTGCCAGCTCACCACCCCAGACAGGCGAAGTAAGCTACACCTTC. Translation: CASSPPQTGEVSYTF. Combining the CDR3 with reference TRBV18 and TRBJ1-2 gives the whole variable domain NAGVMQNPRHLVRRRGQEARLRCSPMKGHSHVYWYRQLPEEGLKFMVYLQKENIIDESGMPKERFSAEFPKEGPSILRIQQVVRGDSAAYFCASSPPQTGEVSYTFGSGTRLTVV.